This T cell receptor (beta chain) originates from a study of identical twins. From the 5' RACE reads, TCRdb called clonotypes with MiXCR, one entry per CDR3 protein. Seen here are some 500,000 distinct CDR3 sequences, 14% observed once, and the top ten hold 0.52%. Study results and caveats: Invariant MAIT and iNKT cells are populations that could partly confound zero-insertion analyses. The models systematically underestimated how much out-of-frame TCR alpha was shared in monozygotic twins. Within cord blood, abundant beta clonotypes carried fewer insertions, but memory repertoires showed no such trend.

CDR3 size: 14 residues. Germline values: CDR1 SGHRS, CDR2 YFSETQ. V dropped 2 bases and J dropped 3 bases, with 9 bases sitting between them. Points on this clonotype: What it recognizes is unknown.

This sample also belongs to another study, concerning yellow fever vaccine responses in identical twins.

This rearrangement joins TRBV5-1 to TRBJ2-1, with a possible D match to TRBD1 (5 bases). Sequenced material: CD4+ T cells sorted from blood. This receptor was identified in a woman aged 18-29 years in good health. This chain's CDR3 is CASSFDSYYNEQFF. In DNA, the CDR3 is TGCGCCAGCAGCTTTGACAGCTACTACAATGAGCAGTTCTTC.